Included here is one T cell receptor (beta chain) sequence, with context. Other DNA sequences in the sample encode the same CDR3. The entry originates in a study of cytomegalovirus exposure and HLA in healthy donors. CDR3 size: 13 residues. Trimming removed 5 bases from V and 2 bases from J; junction bases left unmatched: 1. Per the germline V gene, CDR1 is MDHEN and CDR2 is SYDVKM. A multiplex PCR was run with 60 Vbeta primers and 13 Jbeta primers. The repertoire was sequenced with immunoSEQ multiplex PCR; TCRdb's copy has only in-frame clones and lacks some. This sample has over 100,000 clones; just under 70% occur once, and the top ten carry roughly 5.9%.

This clonotype was obtained from a woman in her seventies in good health and CMV-seropositive. The material sequenced was PBMCs. The chain recombines TRBV28 with TRBJ2-7, with 9 bases identical to TRBD1. CDR3 sequence reads: CASSRQGAYEQYF. CDR3 coding DNA: TGTGCCAGCAGTCGACAGGGGGCCTACGAGCAGTACTTC.